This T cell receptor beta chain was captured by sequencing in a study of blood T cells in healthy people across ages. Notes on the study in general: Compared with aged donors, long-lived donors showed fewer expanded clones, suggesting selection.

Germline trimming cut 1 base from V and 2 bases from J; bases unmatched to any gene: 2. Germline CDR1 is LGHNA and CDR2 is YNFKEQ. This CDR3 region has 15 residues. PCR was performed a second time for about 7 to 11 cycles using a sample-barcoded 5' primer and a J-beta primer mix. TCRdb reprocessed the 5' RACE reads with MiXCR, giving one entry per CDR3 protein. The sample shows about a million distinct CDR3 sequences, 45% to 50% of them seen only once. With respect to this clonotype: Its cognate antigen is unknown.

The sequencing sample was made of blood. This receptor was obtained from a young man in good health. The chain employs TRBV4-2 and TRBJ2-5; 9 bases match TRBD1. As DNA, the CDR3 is TGTGCCAGCAGCCAAGGGACAGGGGCTCAAGAGACCCAGTACTTC. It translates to CASSQGTGAQETQYF.